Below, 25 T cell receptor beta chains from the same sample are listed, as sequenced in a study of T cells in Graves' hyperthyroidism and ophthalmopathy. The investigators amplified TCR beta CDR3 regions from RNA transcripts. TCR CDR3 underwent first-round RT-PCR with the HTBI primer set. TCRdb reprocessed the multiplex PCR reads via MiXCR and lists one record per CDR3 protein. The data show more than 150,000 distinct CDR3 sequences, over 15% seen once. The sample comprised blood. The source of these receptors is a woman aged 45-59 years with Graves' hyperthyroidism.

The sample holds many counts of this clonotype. The CDR3 loop reads CASSLADRQYPNTGELFF. CDR3 bases: TGTGCCAGCAGCTTGGCGGACAGGCAATACCCGAACACCGGGGAGCTGTTTTTT. This chain joins TRBV5-6 and TRBJ2-2, with TRBD1 matching 7 bases. Trimming at V came to 0 bases and at J to 0 bases, leaving 8 bases not matched to a gene. The CDR3 sequence is 18 residues long. Germline V lookup: CDR1 SGHDT, CDR2 YYEEEE.

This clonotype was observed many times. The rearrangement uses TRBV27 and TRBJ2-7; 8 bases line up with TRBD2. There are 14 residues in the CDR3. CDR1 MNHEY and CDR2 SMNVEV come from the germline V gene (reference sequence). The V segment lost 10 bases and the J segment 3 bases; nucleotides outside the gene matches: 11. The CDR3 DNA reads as TGTGCCACCGCACCGGGACTAGTAATCTACGAGCAGTACTTC. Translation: CATAPGLVIYEQYF.

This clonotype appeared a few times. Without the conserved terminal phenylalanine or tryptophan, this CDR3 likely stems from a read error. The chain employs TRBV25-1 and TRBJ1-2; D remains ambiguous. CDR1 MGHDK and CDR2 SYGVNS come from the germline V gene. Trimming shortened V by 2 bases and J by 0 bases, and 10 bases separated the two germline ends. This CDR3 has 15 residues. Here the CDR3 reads CASSEDFGPNYGYTS. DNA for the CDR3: TGTGCCAGCAGTGAAGACTTCGGCCCTAACTATGGCTACACCTCC.

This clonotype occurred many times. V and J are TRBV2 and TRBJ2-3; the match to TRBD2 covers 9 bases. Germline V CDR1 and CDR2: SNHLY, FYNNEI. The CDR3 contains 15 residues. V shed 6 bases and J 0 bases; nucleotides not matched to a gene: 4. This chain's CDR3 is CASSAGTSSTDTQYF. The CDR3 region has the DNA TGTGCCAGCAGCGCCGGGACTAGCAGCACAGATACGCAGTATTTT.

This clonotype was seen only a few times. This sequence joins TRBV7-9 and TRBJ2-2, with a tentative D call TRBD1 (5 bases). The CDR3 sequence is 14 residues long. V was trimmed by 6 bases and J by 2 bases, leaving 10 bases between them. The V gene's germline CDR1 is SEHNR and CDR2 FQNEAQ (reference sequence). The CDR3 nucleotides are TGTGCCAGCAGTCCCCAGGGCAACACCGGGGAGCTGTTTTTT. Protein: CASSPQGNTGELFF.

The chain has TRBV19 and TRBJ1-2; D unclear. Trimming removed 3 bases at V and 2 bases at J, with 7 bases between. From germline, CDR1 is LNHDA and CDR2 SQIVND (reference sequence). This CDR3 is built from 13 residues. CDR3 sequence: CASSIKGNYGYTF. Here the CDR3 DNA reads TGTGCCAGTAGTATCAAGGGCAACTATGGCTACACCTTC.

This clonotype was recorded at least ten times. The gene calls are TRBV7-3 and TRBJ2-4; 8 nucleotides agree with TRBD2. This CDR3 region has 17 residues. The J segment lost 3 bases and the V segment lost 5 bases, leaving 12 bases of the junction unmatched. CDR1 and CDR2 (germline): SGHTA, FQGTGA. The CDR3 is CASSPSVGLVGKNIQYF. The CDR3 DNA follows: TGTGCCAGCAGCCCATCGGTGGGACTAGTGGGCAAAAACATTCAGTACTTC.

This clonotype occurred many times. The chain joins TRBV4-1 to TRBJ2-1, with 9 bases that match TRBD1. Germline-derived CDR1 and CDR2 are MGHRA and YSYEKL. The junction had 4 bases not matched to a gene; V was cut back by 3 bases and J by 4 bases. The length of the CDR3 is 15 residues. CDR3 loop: CASSQIQGAYNEQFF. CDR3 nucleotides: TGCGCCAGCAGCCAGATACAGGGGGCGTACAATGAGCAGTTCTTC.

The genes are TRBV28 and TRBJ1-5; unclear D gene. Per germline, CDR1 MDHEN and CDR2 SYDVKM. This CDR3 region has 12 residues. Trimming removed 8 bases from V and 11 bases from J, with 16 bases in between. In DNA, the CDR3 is TGTGCCAGCTACGGCAACCCGGGCGCCCAGCATTTT. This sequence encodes CASYGNPGAQHF.

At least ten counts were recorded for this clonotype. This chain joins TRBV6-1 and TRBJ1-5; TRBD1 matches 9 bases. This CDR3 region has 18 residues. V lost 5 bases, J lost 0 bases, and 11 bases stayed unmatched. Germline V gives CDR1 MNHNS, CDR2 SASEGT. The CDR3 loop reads CASSRQGQGPYSNQPQHF. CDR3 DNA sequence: TGTGCCAGCAGTCGGCAGGGACAGGGTCCATATAGCAATCAGCCCCAGCATTTT.

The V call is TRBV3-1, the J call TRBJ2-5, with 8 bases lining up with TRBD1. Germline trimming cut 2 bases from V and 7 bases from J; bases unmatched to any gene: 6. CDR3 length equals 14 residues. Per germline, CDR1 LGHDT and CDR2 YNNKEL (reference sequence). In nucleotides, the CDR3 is TGTGCCAGCAGCCAAACCGGACAGGGAGGGACCCAGTACTTC. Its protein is CASSQTGQGGTQYF.

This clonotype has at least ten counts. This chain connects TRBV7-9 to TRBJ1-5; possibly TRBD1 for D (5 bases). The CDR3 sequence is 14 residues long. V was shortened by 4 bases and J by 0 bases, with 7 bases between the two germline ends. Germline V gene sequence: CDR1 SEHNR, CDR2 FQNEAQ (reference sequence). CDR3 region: CASSSGVSNQPQHF. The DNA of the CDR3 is TGTGCCAGCAGCTCGGGGGTTAGCAATCAGCCCCAGCATTTT.

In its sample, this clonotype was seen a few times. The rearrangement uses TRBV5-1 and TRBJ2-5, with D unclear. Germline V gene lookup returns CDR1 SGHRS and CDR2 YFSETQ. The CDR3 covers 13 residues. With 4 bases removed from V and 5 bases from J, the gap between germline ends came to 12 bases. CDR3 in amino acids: CASSTLKEETQYF. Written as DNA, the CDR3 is TGCGCCAGCAGCACATTAAAAGAGGAGACCCAGTACTTC.

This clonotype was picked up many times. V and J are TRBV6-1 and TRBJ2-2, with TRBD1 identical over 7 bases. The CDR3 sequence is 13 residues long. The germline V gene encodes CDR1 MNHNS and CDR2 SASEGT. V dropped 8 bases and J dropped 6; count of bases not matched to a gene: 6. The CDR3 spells CASPSQGSGELFF. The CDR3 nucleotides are TGTGCCAGCCCCTCACAGGGGTCCGGGGAGCTGTTTTTT.

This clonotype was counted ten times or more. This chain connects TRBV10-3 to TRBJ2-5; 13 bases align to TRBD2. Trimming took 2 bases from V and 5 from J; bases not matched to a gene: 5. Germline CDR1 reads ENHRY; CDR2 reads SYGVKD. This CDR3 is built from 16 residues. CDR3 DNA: TGTGCCATCAGTGAGCCGGGACTAGCGGGGATGGAGACCCAGTACTTC. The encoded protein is CAISEPGLAGMETQYF.

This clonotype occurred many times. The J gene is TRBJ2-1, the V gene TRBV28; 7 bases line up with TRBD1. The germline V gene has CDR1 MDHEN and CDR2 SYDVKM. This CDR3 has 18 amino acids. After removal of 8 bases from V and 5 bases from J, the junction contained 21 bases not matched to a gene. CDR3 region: CASRPIIGTEGPHNEQFF. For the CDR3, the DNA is TGTGCCAGCCGACCTATAATCGGGACAGAGGGGCCCCACAATGAGCAGTTCTTC.

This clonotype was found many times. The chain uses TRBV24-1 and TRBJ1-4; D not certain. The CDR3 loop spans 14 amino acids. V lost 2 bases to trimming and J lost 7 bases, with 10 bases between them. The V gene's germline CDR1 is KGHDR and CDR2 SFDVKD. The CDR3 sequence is CATSDSGPGEKLFF. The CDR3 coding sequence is TGTGCCACCAGTGATTCGGGCCCTGGTGAAAAACTGTTTTTT.

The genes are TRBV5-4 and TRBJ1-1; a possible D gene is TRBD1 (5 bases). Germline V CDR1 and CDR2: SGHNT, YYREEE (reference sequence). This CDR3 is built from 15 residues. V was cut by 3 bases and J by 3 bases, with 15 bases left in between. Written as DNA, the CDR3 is TGTGCCAGCAGCTGGGGGGGTGCCGGTGACACTGAAGCTTTCTTT. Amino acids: CASSWGGAGDTEAFF.

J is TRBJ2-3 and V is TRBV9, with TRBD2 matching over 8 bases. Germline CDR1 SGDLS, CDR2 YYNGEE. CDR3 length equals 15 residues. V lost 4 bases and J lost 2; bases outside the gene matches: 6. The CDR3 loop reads CASSSSGGHTDTQYF. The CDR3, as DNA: TGTGCCAGCAGCTCAAGCGGGGGCCACACAGATACGCAGTATTTT.

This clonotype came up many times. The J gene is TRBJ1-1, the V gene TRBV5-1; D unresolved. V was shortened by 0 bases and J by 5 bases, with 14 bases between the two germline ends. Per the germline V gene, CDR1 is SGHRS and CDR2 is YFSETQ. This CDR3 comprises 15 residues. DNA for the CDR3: TGCGCCAGCAGCTTGGAGTCAGCTATTCGAACTGAAGCTTTCTTT. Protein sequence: CASSLESAIRTEAFF.

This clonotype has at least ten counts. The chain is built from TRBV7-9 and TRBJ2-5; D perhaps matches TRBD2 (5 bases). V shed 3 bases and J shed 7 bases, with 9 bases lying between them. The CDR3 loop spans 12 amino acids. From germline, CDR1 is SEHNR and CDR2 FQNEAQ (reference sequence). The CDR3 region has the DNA TGTGCCAGCAGCTTCCACGCGGGGACCCAGTACTTC. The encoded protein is CASSFHAGTQYF.

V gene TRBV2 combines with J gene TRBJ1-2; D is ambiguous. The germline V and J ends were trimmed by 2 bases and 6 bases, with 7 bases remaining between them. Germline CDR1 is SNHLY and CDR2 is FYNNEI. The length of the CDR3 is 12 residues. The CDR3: CASSESKHGYTF. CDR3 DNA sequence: TGTGCCAGCAGTGAAAGCAAACATGGCTACACCTTC.

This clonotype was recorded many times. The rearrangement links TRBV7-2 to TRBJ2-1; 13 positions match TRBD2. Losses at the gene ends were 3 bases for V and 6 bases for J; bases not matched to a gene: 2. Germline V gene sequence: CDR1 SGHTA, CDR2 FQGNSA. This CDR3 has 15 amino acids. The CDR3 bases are TGTGCCAGCAGCTTCGGACTAGCGGGGGTCAATGAGCAGTTCTTC. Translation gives CASSFGLAGVNEQFF.

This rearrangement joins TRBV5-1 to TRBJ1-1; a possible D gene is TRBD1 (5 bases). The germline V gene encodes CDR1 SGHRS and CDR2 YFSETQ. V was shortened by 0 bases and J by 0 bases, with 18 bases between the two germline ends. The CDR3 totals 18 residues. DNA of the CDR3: TGCGCCAGCAGCTTGGAGTTTCGTGGGGCCGCAATGAACACTGAAGCTTTCTTT. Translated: CASSLEFRGAAMNTEAFF.

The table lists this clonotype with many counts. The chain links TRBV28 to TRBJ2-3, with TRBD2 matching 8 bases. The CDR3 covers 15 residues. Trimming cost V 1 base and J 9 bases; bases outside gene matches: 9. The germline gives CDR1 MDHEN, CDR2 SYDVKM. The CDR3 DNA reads TGTGCCAGCAGTTTATCCCGGGGGGGACTTGGGACGCAGTATTTT. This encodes CASSLSRGGLGTQYF.